These 27 T cell receptor beta chains originate from one sample sequenced in a study of CD8+ T cells in alopecia areata. Treatment meaning: oral pan-JAK inhibitor, 5-10 mg twice daily. Extracted RNA was reverse transcribed into cDNA, the sequencing template. The data were produced by immunoSEQ multiplex PCR, yet TCRdb's version contains in-frame clones alone and is incomplete. Among roughly 120,000 clones listed, around 53% were seen once. The sequences come from CD8+ T cells sorted from blood, collected at week 24, from a patient treated with tofacitinib. The receptors come from a human donor with alopecia areata.

The chain combines TRBV6-5 with TRBJ2-7; the D gene is possibly TRBD1 (5 bases). Per the germline V gene, CDR1 is MNHEY and CDR2 is SVGAGI. This CDR3 has 14 residues. The V end lost 4 bases, the J end lost 6 bases, and 16 bases lay between the germline ends. The DNA of the CDR3 is TGTGCCAGCAGTTTACTACCCCCGACAGCCGAGCAGTACTTC. Translation: CASSLLPPTAEQYF.

CDR3 loop: CSAHGSPNTGELFF. The CDR3 nucleotides are TGCAGCGCCCACGGGTCACCGAACACCGGGGAGCTGTTTTTT. This rearrangement joins TRBV29-1 to TRBJ2-2; D is undetermined. Germline CDR1 reads SQVTM; CDR2 reads ANQGSEA. V lost 7 bases and J lost 0, with 12 bases in between. This CDR3 is built from 14 residues.

This clone was counted only a few times. This chain links TRBV7-9 with TRBJ2-7; D is undetermined. The CDR3 runs 16 residues. Germline loops: CDR1 SEHNR, CDR2 FQNEAQ (reference sequence). V shed 4 bases and J shed 4 bases, with 20 bases lying between them. This CDR3 is CASSSDQNAPVYEQYF. The CDR3 nucleotides read TGTGCCAGCAGCTCAGATCAGAATGCCCCTGTTTACGAGCAGTACTTC.

The table lists this clone with a count of one. The CDR3 loop reads CASSAQGQGGNTEAFF. The DNA of the CDR3 is TGTGCCAGCAGCGCCCAGGGGCAGGGAGGGAACACTGAAGCTTTCTTT. The gene calls are TRBV9 and TRBJ1-1; tentative D call: TRBD1 (6 bases). V lost 3 bases and J lost 1, with 16 bases in between. The germline CDR1 and CDR2 sequences are SGDLS and YYNGEE. This CDR3 is built from 16 residues.

This chain uses TRBV30 with TRBJ2-2; 8 nucleotides match TRBD1. With V trimmed by 3 bases and J by 4 bases, 7 bases remained unmatched. Germline CDR1 GTSNPN, CDR2 SVGIG (reference sequence). There are 15 residues in the CDR3. The DNA for the CDR3 is TGTGCCTGGAGGGACAGGGCGTCGGGCACCGGGGAGCTGTTTTTT. This codes for CAWRDRASGTGELFF.

This chain uses TRBV5-6 with TRBJ2-5; D unclear. The closer fit of TRBJ2-7 to the DNA end suggests the J call may be wrong. The CDR3 runs to 13 residues. Germline CDR1 is SGHDT and CDR2 is YYEEEE. The CDR3 nucleotides are TGTGCCAGCAGCTTATTTGCAGACTACGAGCAGTACTTC. Translating gives CASSLFADYEQYF.

In this sample, this clone turned up a few times. This sequence joins TRBV29-1 and TRBJ2-5; 11 nucleotides line up with TRBD2. The junction had 8 bases not matched to a gene; V was cut back by 1 base and J by 1 base. The CDR3 has 17 residues. Germline V lookup: CDR1 SQVTM, CDR2 ANQGSEA. The CDR3 here is CSVEGLAGGWVQETQYF. DNA for the CDR3: TGCAGCGTTGAAGGGCTAGCGGGGGGCTGGGTCCAAGAGACCCAGTACTTC.

This clone turned up a few times. The V and J genes are TRBV13 and TRBJ1-6; TRBD1 might be the D (5 bases). The CDR3 contains 16 residues. Per germline, CDR1 PRHDT and CDR2 FYEKMQ (reference sequence). The V end was cut by 4 bases, the J end by 3 bases, with 13 bases between. CDR3 nucleotide sequence: TGTGCCAGCAGCTCCAGGGTGGCTTTCTATAATTCACCCCTCCACTTT. It translates to CASSSRVAFYNSPLHF.

This chain joins TRBV29-1 and TRBJ1-1; D not resolved. CDR3 length equals 13 residues. The V and J ends lost 1 base and 1 base respectively, with 7 bases between them. The germline gives CDR1 SQVTM, CDR2 ANQGSEA. The CDR3 nucleotides are TGCAGCGTTGAAGCCTTACGGAACACTGAAGCTTTCTTT. This encodes CSVEALRNTEAFF.

This clone came up a few times. J is TRBJ1-1 and V is TRBV4-1; D is unresolved. This CDR3 is built from 14 residues. CDR1 and CDR2 (germline): MGHRA, YSYEKL. Trimming pared 3 bases from V and 0 bases from J, leaving 8 bases between. The CDR3 here is CASSHGTLNTEAFF. The CDR3 DNA reads TGCGCCAGCAGCCACGGCACCTTGAACACTGAAGCTTTCTTT.

V usage is TRBV7-8 and J usage is TRBJ2-3; D unclear. Trimming took 6 bases from V and 3 from J, leaving 4 bases between them. The germline V gene has CDR1 SGHVS and CDR2 FQNEAQ. CDR3 length: 11 amino acids. CDR3 sequence (DNA): TGTGCCAGCAGTGAGACAGATACGCAGTATTTT. This encodes CASSETDTQYF.

The rearrangement links TRBV28 to TRBJ2-5; D is perhaps TRBD2 (6 bases). The ends were cut back, 6 bases at V and 5 bases at J, with 19 bases in the middle. Per the germline V gene, CDR1 is MDHEN and CDR2 is SYDVKM. The CDR3 totals 15 residues. DNA for the CDR3: TGTGCCAGCAGCCCCCGACCGGGACTGAGGGAGACCCAGTACTTC. It is translated as CASSPRPGLRETQYF.

The DNA for the CDR3 is TGTGCCAGCAGTTTATGGGAGAACACTGAAGCTTTCTTT. This codes for CASSLWENTEAFF. The genes are TRBV27 and TRBJ1-1; D remains unclear. The CDR3 contains 13 residues. Trimming left V 1 base short and J 1 base short, with 4 bases between. CDR1 and CDR2 from the germline V gene are MNHEY and SMNVEV (reference sequence).

The chain couples TRBV7-9 to TRBJ2-7; unclear D gene. Germline V gives CDR1 SEHNR, CDR2 FQNEAQ (reference sequence). The CDR3 runs 15 residues. Trimming pared 5 bases from V and 3 bases from J, leaving 17 bases between. For the CDR3, the DNA is TGTGCCAGCAGCAAAGAGGAACCGTCCAACTACGAGCAGTACTTC. Translating gives CASSKEEPSNYEQYF. The full variable domain, its missing parts supplied by reference TRBV7-9 and TRBJ2-7, is DTGVSQNPRHKITKRGQNVTFRCDPISEHNRLYWYRQTLGQGPEFLTYFQNEAQLEKSRLLSDRFSAERPKGSFSTLEIQRTEQGDSAMYLCASSKEEPSNYEQYFGPGTRLTVT.

The rearrangement uses TRBV5-1 and TRBJ2-7; D remains ambiguous. This CDR3 contains 15 residues. V was cut by 1 base and J by 0 bases, with 11 bases left in between. Germline lookup yields CDR1 SGHRS and CDR2 YFSETQ. This CDR3 is CASSLHLDRSYEQYF. The CDR3 nucleotides are TGCGCCAGCAGCTTGCATTTGGATCGCTCCTACGAGCAGTACTTC. Together with reference TRBV5-1 and TRBJ2-7, the CDR3 gives the full variable domain: KAGVTQTPRYLIKTRGQQVTLSCSPISGHRSVSWYQQTPGQGLQFLFEYFSETQRNKGNFPGRFSGRQFSNSRSEMNVSTLELGDSALYLCASSLHLDRSYEQYFGPGTRLTVT.

This clone was detected only a few times. This sequence joins TRBV6-6 and TRBJ2-7; no reliable D call. CDR3 length equals 15 residues. Trimming pared 6 bases from V and 7 bases from J, leaving 22 bases between. Per the germline V gene, CDR1 is MNHNY and CDR2 is SVGAGI (reference sequence). The CDR3 DNA is TGTGCCAGCAGCTCCCGGCGGAGCCTCACGGAGGAGCAGTACTTC. It yields the protein CASSSRRSLTEEQYF.

V and J are TRBV5-1 and TRBJ1-1; tentatively, D is TRBD1 (5 bases). V gave up 2 bases and J gave up 1 base, with 6 bases separating them. The germline V gene encodes CDR1 SGHRS and CDR2 YFSETQ. The CDR3 is 13 amino acids. DNA for the CDR3: TGCGCCAGCAGCTTTGGGGGGAACACTGAAGCTTTCTTT. Residues: CASSFGGNTEAFF.

The gene calls are TRBV27 and TRBJ1-1; D might be TRBD1 (5 bases). Trimming took 5 bases from V and 4 from J, leaving 14 bases between them. Per the germline V gene, CDR1 is MNHEY and CDR2 is SMNVEV (reference sequence). The CDR3 is 14 residues long. CDR3 DNA sequence: TGTGCCAGCAGTCCTCGGGACGGAACCACTGAAGCTTTCTTT. Translating gives CASSPRDGTTEAFF.

V gene TRBV13 combines with J gene TRBJ2-1; D possibly matches TRBD1 or TRBD2 (5 bases each). The V end lost 5 bases, the J end lost 3 bases, and 11 bases lay between the germline ends. There are 14 residues in the CDR3. CDR1 is PRHDT and CDR2 is FYEKMQ in the germline V gene (reference sequence). This CDR3 reads CASSNRDRYNEQFF. CDR3 nucleotides: TGTGCCAGCAGCAACCGGGACCGCTACAATGAGCAGTTCTTC.

This clone came up a few times. V gene TRBV27 combines with J gene TRBJ2-5; 8 bases line up with TRBD2. The junction had 8 bases not matched to a gene; V was cut back by 5 bases and J by 0 bases. The CDR3 length is 16 residues. The germline CDR1 and CDR2 sequences are MNHEY and SMNVEV (reference sequence). The CDR3 bases are TGTGCCAGCAGTCCACTAGCGGAGACTTACCAAGAGACCCAGTACTTC. It is translated as CASSPLAETYQETQYF.

This clone was detected a few times. Other DNA sequences from this sample encode an identical CDR3 as well. The chain recombines TRBV7-6 with TRBJ2-5; D is possibly TRBD1 or TRBD2 (5 bases each). Matching the DNA end better, TRBJ2-7 makes the J call doubtful. The CDR3 totals 13 residues. Germline V gives CDR1 SGHVS, CDR2 FNYEAQ. This chain's CDR3 is CASSPGPNYEQYF. CDR3 DNA: TGTGCCAGCAGCCCGGGGCCCAACTACGAGCAGTACTTC.

This chain joins TRBV9 and TRBJ2-7; D is unresolved. Germline-derived CDR1 and CDR2 are SGDLS and YYNGEE. This CDR3 spans 12 amino acids. The V and J ends lost 4 bases and 7 bases respectively, with 12 bases between them. This CDR3 reads CASSPSGLEQYF. CDR3 coding DNA: TGTGCCAGCAGCCCGAGTGGGTTAGAGCAGTACTTC.

In its sample, this clone was seen a few times. The chain carries TRBV13 and TRBJ1-5; perhaps TRBD1 as D (6 bases). The ends were cut back, 4 bases at V and 9 bases at J, with 16 bases in the middle. The CDR3 loop spans 14 amino acids. Per the germline V gene, CDR1 is PRHDT and CDR2 is FYEKMQ (reference sequence). DNA of the CDR3: TGTGCCAGCAGCTCAGGAGGGGGGACCCGGCCCCAGCATTTT. Its protein is CASSSGGGTRPQHF.

V gene TRBV19 combines with J gene TRBJ2-7; 11 nucleotides align to TRBD1. V trimming: 7 bases; J trimming: 3 bases; junction bases outside the gene matches: 2. The length of the CDR3 is 13 residues. CDR1 is LNHDA and CDR2 is SQIVND in the germline V gene (reference sequence). Here the CDR3 reads CASTGQGDYEQYF. The CDR3, as DNA: TGTGCCAGTACGGGACAGGGGGACTACGAGCAGTACTTC.

The table lists this clone with a few counts. The gene calls are TRBV29-1 and TRBJ2-7; 9 bases agree with TRBD1. Germline-derived CDR1 and CDR2 are SQVTM and ANQGSEA. Trimming took 7 bases from V and 3 from J; bases not matched to a gene: 4. The CDR3 runs 12 residues. CDR3 in DNA: TGCAGCGCTTTGGGACAGGGCTACGAGCAGTACTTC. As protein: CSALGQGYEQYF.

J is TRBJ2-3 and V is TRBV9, with 13 bases fitting TRBD2. V was pared by 4 bases and J by 3 bases, with 2 bases of the junction left unmatched. CDR3 size: 15 residues. Germline loops: CDR1 SGDLS, CDR2 YYNGEE. The CDR3 spells CASSTTSGGTDTQYF. The CDR3 DNA reads TGTGCCAGCAGCACGACTAGCGGGGGGACAGATACGCAGTATTTT. Supplemented by reference TRBV9 and TRBJ2-3, the full variable domain reads DSGVTQTPKHLITATGQRVTLRCSPRSGDLSVYWYQQSLDQGLQFLIQYYNGEERAKGNILERFSAQQFPDLHSELNLSSLELGDSALYFCASSTTSGGTDTQYFGPGTRLTVL.

In its sample, this clone was seen a few times. The chain couples TRBV27 to TRBJ2-1, with 8 positions matching TRBD1. CDR3 size: 15 residues. With 1 base clipped from V and 6 bases from J, the junction kept 5 bases outside the gene matches. Germline V gives CDR1 MNHEY, CDR2 SMNVEV (reference sequence). CDR3 bases: TGTGCCAGCAGTTTATTACAGGGGGTAGGCAATGAGCAGTTCTTC. It translates to CASSLLQGVGNEQFF.